The next 13 T cell receptor beta chains were all read from a single sample in a study of T cell responses to AZD1222 COVID-19 vaccine. TCRdb's copy holds only in-frame clones and misses some; the assay was immunoSEQ multiplex PCR. The table shows 85,000 to 90,000 clones, with roughly nine tenths occurring only once. Here the sequenced sample was peripheral blood, taken 28 days after the second AZD1222 dose. The origin of the receptors is an adult who received the AZD1222 COVID-19 vaccine.

J is TRBJ2-7 and V is TRBV2; a weak D match, TRBD1 (5 bases). The germline CDR1 and CDR2 sequences are SNHLY and FYNNEI. Trimming cost V 4 bases and J 2 bases, with 12 bases left between them. This CDR3 has 14 amino acids. The CDR3 loop reads CASSAGHLAYEQYF. The CDR3 DNA reads TGTGCCAGCAGTGCAGGACACCTTGCCTACGAGCAGTACTTC.

The CDR3 region is CASGQTNTEAFF. The CDR3 DNA reads TGTGCCAGCGGGCAGACGAACACTGAAGCTTTCTTT. This rearrangement joins TRBV30 to TRBJ1-1; D gene uncertain. The germline gives CDR1 GTSNPN, CDR2 SVGIG (reference sequence). Deletions cut 8 bases from V and 1 base from J, with 11 bases between. The CDR3 contains 12 residues.

This CDR3 is CASRLGRQETQYF. In DNA form, the CDR3 reads TGCGCCAGCAGGCTGGGACGGCAAGAGACCCAGTACTTC. The rearrangement joins TRBV5-1 to TRBJ2-5; D possibly matches TRBD1 or TRBD2 (5 bases each). Germline V gene data show CDR1 as SGHRS and CDR2 as YFSETQ. The CDR3 sequence is 13 residues long. With 5 bases removed from V and 2 bases from J, the gap between germline ends came to 10 bases.

The sample holds a few counts of this clone. One junction end does not reproduce the germline sequence, and a read error may be involved. The chain has TRBV6-5 and TRBJ1-6; D is possibly TRBD1 (5 bases). Looked up from germline, CDR1 is MNHEY and CDR2 is SVGAGI. The CDR3 is made up of 15 amino acids. The CDR3 nucleotides read TGTGCCAGCACTACACTCGAGGACAATAAGTCACCCCTCCACTTT. It translates to CASTTLEDNKSPLHF.

The J gene is TRBJ1-2, the V gene TRBV10-3; D ambiguous. The CDR3 totals 12 residues. The V end lost 10 bases, the J end lost 0 bases, and 9 bases lay between the germline ends. The germline CDR1 and CDR2 sequences are ENHRY and SYGVKD. The CDR3 coding sequence is TGTGCCACCGGAGAACCTAACTATGGCTACACCTTC. Translated, it gives CATGEPNYGYTF.

The chain joins TRBV29-1 to TRBJ2-3; tentative D call: TRBD1 (6 bases). The V end was cut by 6 bases, the J end by 4 bases, with 20 bases between. Germline CDR1 and CDR2: SQVTM and ANQGSEA. This CDR3 has 15 residues. This CDR3 reads CSVTTQGFGPDTQYF. CDR3 coding DNA: TGCAGCGTCACTACACAGGGATTTGGCCCAGATACGCAGTATTTT.

This chain connects TRBV30 to TRBJ2-2; D not resolved. The germline V and J ends were trimmed by 4 bases and 5 bases, with 11 bases remaining between them. This CDR3 has 13 amino acids. The germline V gene encodes CDR1 GTSNPN and CDR2 SVGIG (reference sequence). DNA of the CDR3: TGTGCCTGGAATAGACAAGAAACCGGGGAGCTGTTTTTT. Its protein product is CAWNRQETGELFF.

V and J are TRBV7-2 and TRBJ1-2; 7 bases are shared with TRBD1. This CDR3 comprises 15 residues. The J segment lost 2 bases and the V segment lost 0 bases, leaving 3 bases of the junction unmatched. Germline lookup yields CDR1 SGHTA and CDR2 FQGNSA. CDR3: CASSLAGDRNYGYTF. Here the CDR3 DNA reads TGTGCCAGCAGCTTAGCGGGGGACAGAAACTATGGCTACACCTTC.

This clone was found a few times. This chain links TRBV12-3 or TRBV12-4 with TRBJ2-7, with D possibly being TRBD1 (6 bases). The CDR3 totals 13 residues. V lost 8 bases, J lost 4 bases, and 15 bases lay in between. DNA of the CDR3: TGTGCCAGCGCTCCGGGACAACGATACGAGCAGTACTTC. Protein sequence: CASAPGQRYEQYF.

This chain links TRBV14 with TRBJ1-1; D is possibly TRBD1 (5 bases). V was cut by 1 base and J by 5 bases, with 11 bases left in between. CDR3 length equals 14 residues. CDR1 is SGHDN, CDR2 FVKESK, per germline. The CDR3 DNA reads as TGTGCCAGCAGCCAAGTTGAGGGGAGGACTGAAGCTTTCTTT. It is translated as CASSQVEGRTEAFF.

In its sample, this clone was seen once. This chain links TRBV12-3 or TRBV12-4 with TRBJ1-2; D is unclear. The CDR3 is 12 residues long. V gave up 2 bases and J gave up 4 bases, with 5 bases separating them. The CDR3 nucleotides are TGTGCCAGCAGTTTATGGTCCTATGGCTACACCTTC. This codes for CASSLWSYGYTF.

The chain employs TRBV6-5 and TRBJ2-3, with D maybe TRBD1 (5 bases). Deletions cut 2 bases from V and 5 bases from J, with 11 bases between. In germline, CDR1 is MNHEY, CDR2 SVGAGI. The CDR3 consists of 14 residues. The CDR3 DNA follows: TGTGCCAGCAGTTACCTCGATAGGGGAGATACGCAGTATTTT. As protein: CASSYLDRGDTQYF.

J is TRBJ1-1 and V is TRBV6-5; D not certain. The CDR3 is made up of 12 amino acids. Germline CDR1 is MNHEY and CDR2 is SVGAGI. V dropped 7 bases and J dropped 4 bases, with 10 bases sitting between them. This CDR3 is CASTTPGTEAFF. The CDR3 coding sequence is TGTGCCAGCACCACACCAGGCACTGAAGCTTTCTTT.